A single sample is the source of the 23 T cell receptor beta chains below, sequenced in a study of beta chain features in type 1 diabetes. TCRB transcripts that were expressed got sequenced, as all of the isolated RNA had been reverse transcribed. Method: immunoSEQ multiplex PCR; TCRdb's copy keeps in-frame clones and lacks some. Of about 230,000 clones in the sample, over 8.5% were seen once. What was sequenced was naive CD4+ T cells from blood. Receptor source: a woman aged 18 to 35 in good health.

The V call is TRBV10-3, the J call TRBJ2-5; TRBD1 agrees at 8 bases. Trimming took 3 bases from V and 2 from J; bases not matched to a gene: 5. The CDR3 loop spans 15 amino acids. Germline CDR1 is ENHRY and CDR2 is SYGVKD. The CDR3 coding sequence is TGTGCCATCAGTGATGTTGACAGGGGACAAGAGACCCAGTACTTC. Translated, it gives CAISDVDRGQETQYF.

This clone was recorded a few times. V gene TRBV19 combines with J gene TRBJ1-5, with 7 bases fitting TRBD1. J gave up 5 bases and V 9 bases, and 7 bases lay outside the gene matches. The CDR3 has 13 residues. The germline V gene has CDR1 LNHDA and CDR2 SQIVND (reference sequence). In DNA form, the CDR3 reads TGTGCCAGCCGTCAGGGGGAGGATCAGCCCCAGCATTTT. Encoded protein: CASRQGEDQPQHF.

V usage is TRBV6-1 and J usage is TRBJ2-3; D is undetermined. Trimming pared 1 base from V and 8 bases from J, leaving 13 bases between. Germline V CDR1 and CDR2: MNHNS, SASEGT. There are 14 residues in the CDR3. CDR3 region: CASSEGSTFGTQYF. CDR3 coding DNA: TGTGCCAGCAGTGAAGGATCGACTTTTGGTACGCAGTATTTT.

A few counts support this clone. The V call is TRBV15, the J call TRBJ2-7; D is perhaps TRBD2 (6 bases). Germline CDR1 is LNHNV and CDR2 is YYDKDF (reference sequence). Trimming took 3 bases from V and 6 from J, leaving 18 bases between them. The CDR3 loop spans 15 amino acids. The CDR3 nucleotides read TGTGCCACCAGCAGGGGGGACTTGGAAGTGCGCGAGCAGTACTTC. Its protein is CATSRGDLEVREQYF.

Points on this clone: Other DNA sequences in this sample translate to the same CDR3. The CDR3 DNA reads TGTGCCAGCAGCCCCCAGGGAAACACTGAAGCTTTCTTT. Translation: CASSPQGNTEAFF. This sequence joins TRBV7-3 and TRBJ1-1; D is perhaps TRBD1 (5 bases). Germline V gene lookup returns CDR1 SGHTA and CDR2 FQGTGA. V lost 5 bases to trimming and J lost 2 bases, with 9 bases between them. This CDR3 has 13 amino acids.

The J gene is TRBJ2-3, the V gene TRBV5-6; 11 nucleotides match TRBD1. Germline V gene data show CDR1 as SGHDT and CDR2 as YYEEEE. V trimming: 2 bases; J trimming: 3 bases; junction bases outside the gene matches: 8. The CDR3 contains 17 residues. DNA of the CDR3: TGTGCCAGCAGCTTCTTTTTGGGACAGGGGGAGACAGATACGCAGTATTTT. It translates to CASSFFLGQGETDTQYF. Using reference TRBV5-6 and TRBJ2-3 for the parts outside the CDR3, the full variable domain is DAGVTQSPTHLIKTRGQQVTLRCSPKSGHDTVSWYQQALGQGPQFIFQYYEEEERQRGNFPDRFSGHQFPNYSSELNVNALLLGDSALYLCASSFFLGQGETDTQYFGPGTRLTVL.

V and J are TRBV19 and TRBJ2-7; 10 nucleotides align to TRBD2. The length of the CDR3 is 15 residues. V shed 3 bases and J 1 base; nucleotides not matched to a gene: 3. Germline V CDR1 and CDR2: LNHDA, SQIVND (reference sequence). The CDR3 is CASSMGSGRSYEQYF. The CDR3, as DNA: TGTGCCAGTAGTATGGGTAGCGGGAGGTCCTACGAGCAGTACTTC.

The chain uses TRBV7-9 and TRBJ2-4; D is uncertain. The V gene's germline CDR1 is SEHNR and CDR2 FQNEAQ (reference sequence). V lost 3 bases and J lost 1, with 19 bases in between. The CDR3 sequence is 18 residues long. As DNA, the CDR3 is TGTGCCAGCAGCTTCTCACCTCAGACATCTCTCGCCAAAAACATTCAGTACTTC. This encodes CASSFSPQTSLAKNIQYF. Based on the CDR3 plus reference TRBV7-9 and TRBJ2-4, the full variable domain is DTGVSQNPRHKITKRGQNVTFRCDPISEHNRLYWYRQTLGQGPEFLTYFQNEAQLEKSRLLSDRFSAERPKGSFSTLEIQRTEQGDSAMYLCASSFSPQTSLAKNIQYFGAGTRLSVL.

This clone was seen at least ten times. The V and J genes are TRBV18 and TRBJ2-3; D gene unclear. Germline values: CDR1 KGHSH, CDR2 LQKENI. The CDR3 is 15 amino acids. Trimming took 1 base from V and 2 from J, leaving 10 bases between them. The chain's CDR3 is CASSPQGASTDTQYF. The CDR3 nucleotides read TGTGCCAGCTCACCACAAGGAGCATCCACAGATACGCAGTATTTT.

This clone was detected only a few times. The rearrangement uses TRBV2 and TRBJ2-7; the D gene is possibly TRBD2 (5 bases). The CDR3 spans 12 residues. Trimming took off 6 bases at V and 6 bases at J, with 12 bases between the two ends. Per germline, CDR1 SNHLY and CDR2 FYNNEI. CDR3 protein: CASSPEGGEQYF. The CDR3 DNA sequence: TGTGCCAGCAGCCCTGAGGGTGGCGAGCAGTACTTC.

The table lists this clone with a few counts. The gene calls are TRBV5-1 and TRBJ2-1; TRBD2 is a possible D gene (5 bases). The germline V and J ends were trimmed by 0 bases and 2 bases, with 12 bases remaining between them. From germline, CDR1 is SGHRS and CDR2 YFSETQ. This CDR3 region has 16 residues. CDR3: CASSLGWESPYNEQFF. The CDR3 nucleotides are TGCGCCAGCAGCTTGGGTTGGGAGAGTCCCTACAATGAGCAGTTCTTC.

This clone turned up a few times. V and J are TRBV5-1 and TRBJ2-7; TRBD2 might be the D (6 bases). Trimming removed 2 bases at V and 3 bases at J, with 9 bases between. This CDR3 is 13 amino acids long. CDR1 and CDR2 (germline): SGHRS, YFSETQ. In nucleotides, the CDR3 is TGCGCCAGCAGCTTTAGTAGCGGCTACGAGCAGTACTTC. Its translation is CASSFSSGYEQYF.

In this sample, this clone turned up a few times. The chain joins TRBV6-6 to TRBJ1-2; weak D call: TRBD1 (6 bases). The V end lost 8 bases, the J end lost 2 bases, and 18 bases lay between the germline ends. Germline V gene sequence: CDR1 MNHNY, CDR2 SVGAGI (reference sequence). This CDR3 has 15 amino acids. CDR3 residues: CASCLCEGENYGYTF. DNA for the CDR3: TGTGCCAGCTGCTTATGCGAGGGGGAGAACTATGGCTACACCTTC.

This chain connects TRBV6-1 to TRBJ2-5; a possible D gene is TRBD1 (5 bases). CDR3 length: 14 amino acids. The germline CDR1 and CDR2 sequences are MNHNS and SASEGT. Trimming stripped 4 bases from V and 5 bases from J, with 14 bases between. CDR3 region: CASSVFSGPETQYF. As DNA, the CDR3 is TGTGCCAGCAGTGTATTTTCAGGGCCGGAGACCCAGTACTTC.

The genes are TRBV9 and TRBJ2-7, with 9 bases fitting TRBD1. The J segment lost 4 bases and the V segment lost 4 bases, leaving 12 bases of the junction unmatched. This CDR3 spans 16 amino acids. The germline CDR1 and CDR2 sequences are SGDLS and YYNGEE. This chain's CDR3 is CASSTGTGLGSYEQYF. In nucleotides, the CDR3 is TGTGCCAGCAGCACCGGGACAGGGTTGGGGTCTTACGAGCAGTACTTC.

J is TRBJ2-3 and V is TRBV5-1; 7 nucleotides agree with TRBD1. CDR3 length: 16 amino acids. The trim removed 3 bases at V and 2 bases at J, leaving 9 bases unmatched. CDR1 SGHRS and CDR2 YFSETQ come from the germline V gene. This CDR3 reads CASSSRQGPYTDTQYF. DNA of the CDR3: TGCGCCAGCAGCTCCAGACAGGGACCTTACACAGATACGCAGTATTTT.

In this sample, this clone turned up a few times. This chain links TRBV28 with TRBJ1-2; D call uncertain. The CDR3 is 14 amino acids. V lost 5 bases, J lost 3 bases, and 13 bases lay in between. Per germline, CDR1 MDHEN and CDR2 SYDVKM. CDR3 sequence: CASSPPRGDYGYTF. CDR3 in DNA: TGTGCCAGCAGTCCCCCTCGGGGAGACTATGGCTACACCTTC.

This chain uses TRBV5-1 with TRBJ2-2; 9 bases fit TRBD1. Germline V gives CDR1 SGHRS, CDR2 YFSETQ. V was clipped by 4 bases and J by 0 bases; unmatched bases: 4. The CDR3 length is 16 residues. The CDR3 region has the DNA TGCGCCAGCAGCCCAGGGACAGGGTCGAACACCGGGGAGCTGTTTTTT. Residues: CASSPGTGSNTGELFF.

The rearrangement links TRBV6-1 to TRBJ2-7; D remains unclear. CDR3 length: 11 amino acids. V shed 5 bases and J shed 0 bases, with 2 bases lying between them. Germline V gene data show CDR1 as MNHNS and CDR2 as SASEGT. The CDR3 DNA reads as TGTGCCAGCAGTCACTCCTACGAGCAGTACTTC. The encoded protein is CASSHSYEQYF.

This clone has a handful of counts. The rearrangement uses TRBV7-9 and TRBJ1-2, with D unclear. The CDR3 is 12 amino acids. V was trimmed by 4 bases and J by 6 bases, leaving 9 bases between them. Germline CDR1 and CDR2: SEHNR and FQNEAQ (reference sequence). Here the CDR3 reads CASSSRTDGYTF. Written as DNA, the CDR3 is TGTGCCAGCAGCTCAAGGACTGATGGCTACACCTTC.

This clone was seen a handful of times. This chain uses TRBV19 with TRBJ1-5, with a weak D call TRBD1 (5 bases). In germline, CDR1 is LNHDA, CDR2 SQIVND (reference sequence). V lost 5 bases and J 3 bases, leaving 14 bases between the germline ends. The length of the CDR3 is 15 residues. For the CDR3, the DNA is TGTGCCAGTAGTCCGCCGACAGAATACAATCAGCCCCAGCATTTT. Translated, it gives CASSPPTEYNQPQHF. The full variable domain, its missing parts supplied by reference TRBV19 and TRBJ1-5, is DGGITQSPKYLFRKEGQNVTLSCEQNLNHDAMYWYRQDPGQGLRLIYYSQIVNDFQKGDIAEGYSVSREKKESFPLTVTSAQKNPTAFYLCASSPPTEYNQPQHFGDGTRLSIL.

This clone has more than one count but fewer than ten. This rearrangement joins TRBV13 to TRBJ2-7, with 8 bases identical to TRBD1. J lost 2 bases, V lost 5 bases, and 2 bases had no gene match. Germline lookup yields CDR1 PRHDT and CDR2 FYEKMQ (reference sequence). CDR3 length: 13 residues. The CDR3 is CASSMGQAYEQYF. As DNA, the CDR3 is TGTGCCAGCAGCATGGGACAGGCCTACGAGCAGTACTTC.

The chain carries TRBV5-1 and TRBJ2-6; D possibly corresponds to TRBD1 (6 bases). This CDR3 has 15 amino acids. Trimming stripped 3 bases from V and 2 bases from J, with 9 bases between. Germline V gene lookup returns CDR1 SGHRS and CDR2 YFSETQ. Here the CDR3 DNA reads TGCGCCAGCAGCTCATCAGGGGCTGGGGCCAACGTCCTGACTTTC. This sequence encodes CASSSSGAGANVLTF.